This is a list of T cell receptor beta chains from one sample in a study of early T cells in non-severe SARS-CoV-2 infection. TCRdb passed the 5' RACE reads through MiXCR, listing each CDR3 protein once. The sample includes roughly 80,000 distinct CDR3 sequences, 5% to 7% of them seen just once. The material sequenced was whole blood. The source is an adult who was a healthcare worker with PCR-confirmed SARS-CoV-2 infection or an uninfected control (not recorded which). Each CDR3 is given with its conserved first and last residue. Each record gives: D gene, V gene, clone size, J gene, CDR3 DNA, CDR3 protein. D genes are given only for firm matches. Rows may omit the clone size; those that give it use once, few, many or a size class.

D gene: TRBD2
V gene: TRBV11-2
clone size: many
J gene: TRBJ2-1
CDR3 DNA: TGTGCCAGCAGCTTAGAAGGCGGGAGAGGAACCGGAAATGAGCAGTTCTTC
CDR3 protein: CASSLEGGRGTGNEQFF

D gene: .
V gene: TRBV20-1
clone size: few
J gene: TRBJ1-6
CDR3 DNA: TGCAGTGCTAGAGATCGGGTCAGCGCGTTTTCACCCCTCCACTTT
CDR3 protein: CSARDRVSAFSPLHF

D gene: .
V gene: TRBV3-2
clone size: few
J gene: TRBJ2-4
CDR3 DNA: TGTGCCAGCAGCCAAGATAAGGCCAGCCTAGAATACTTC
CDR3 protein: CASSQDKASLEYF

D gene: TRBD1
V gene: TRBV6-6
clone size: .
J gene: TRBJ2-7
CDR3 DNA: TGTGCCAGCAGTTACTCTGGGGACAGGGTTTTCTACGAGCAGTACTTC
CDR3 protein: CASSYSGDRVFYEQYF

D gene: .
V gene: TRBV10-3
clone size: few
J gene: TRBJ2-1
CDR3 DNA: TGTGCCATCAGTTACGCCGTTGAGGGAACCTATGAGCAGTTCTTC
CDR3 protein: CAISYAVEGTYEQFF

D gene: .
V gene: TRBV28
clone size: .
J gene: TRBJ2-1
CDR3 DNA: TGTGCCAGCGGGACCCCCCGCCATGAGCAGTTCTTC
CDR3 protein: CASGTPRHEQFF

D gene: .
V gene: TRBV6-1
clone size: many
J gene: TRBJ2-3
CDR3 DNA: TGTGCCAGCAGTGGACACACAGATACGCAGTATTTT
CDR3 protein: CASSGHTDTQYF

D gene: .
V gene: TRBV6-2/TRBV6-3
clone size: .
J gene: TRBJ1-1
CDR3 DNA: TGTGCCAGCAGTTACAACAGTCCCACTGAAGCTTTCTTT
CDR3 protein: CASSYNSPTEAFF

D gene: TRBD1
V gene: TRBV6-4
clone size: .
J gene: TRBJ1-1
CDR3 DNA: TGTGCCAGCAGGAAGGAAACCGGGACAGATTCCGTTTTCTTT
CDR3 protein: CASRKETGTDSVFF

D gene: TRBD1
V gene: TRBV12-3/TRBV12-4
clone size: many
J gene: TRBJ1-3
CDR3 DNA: TGTGCCAGCAGGGCCCCCCGGGGACAGGGGGACGGAAACACCATATATTTT
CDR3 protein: CASRAPRGQGDGNTIYF